This T cell receptor beta chain was recovered during a study of cytomegalovirus exposure and HLA in healthy donors. General study findings and limits: Altogether, more than 150 TCR beta chains were recorded as cytomegalovirus-associated.

Trimming removed 3 bases from V and 0 bases from J, with 14 bases in between. Germline assignment: CDR1 KGHSH and CDR2 LQKENI. The length of the CDR3 is 16 residues. A note on this clone: Its matching antigen is unknown.

The method was immunoSEQ multiplex PCR; TCRdb's version includes in-frame clones alone and lacks a portion of them. The data hold 350,000 or so clones, with roughly 85% observed a single time. The material sequenced was PBMCs. The sequence came from a woman younger than 30 in good health and CMV-seronegative. The chain employs TRBV18 and TRBJ1-2; TRBD1 is a possible D gene (6 bases). The DNA of the CDR3 is TGTGCCAGCTCACCCCTGGACAGAGACCCTAACTATGGCTACACCTTC. Its translation: CASSPLDRDPNYGYTF. The full variable domain, rest sourced from reference TRBV18 and TRBJ1-2, is NAGVMQNPRHLVRRRGQEARLRCSPMKGHSHVYWYRQLPEEGLKFMVYLQKENIIDESGMPKERFSAEFPKEGPSILRIQQVVRGDSAAYFCASSPLDRDPNYGYTFGSGTRLTVV.